These 17 T cell receptor beta chains were all obtained from the same sample, sequenced in a study of blood T cell repertoires in COVID-19. TCRdb keeps only in-frame clones here, not all; method: immunoSEQ multiplex PCR. The sample consists of 30,000 to 35,000 clones, approximately 90% of them appearing once. Sequencing was carried out using peripheral blood. The receptors were gathered from a human donor in a cohort sampled during active COVID-19.

This rearrangement joins TRBV5-1 to TRBJ1-1, with TRBD1 matching 8 bases. J was trimmed by 8 bases and V by 4 bases; bases with no gene match: 7. The CDR3 has 13 residues. Germline CDR1 reads SGHRS; CDR2 reads YFSETQ. CDR3 nucleotide sequence: TGCGCCAGCAGCCCTTCTGGACAGGGAGAAGCTTTCTTT. Translating it yields CASSPSGQGEAFF.

The chain uses TRBV4-1 and TRBJ2-4; TRBD2 might be the D (7 bases). From germline, CDR1 is MGHRA and CDR2 YSYEKL. This CDR3 contains 17 residues. Trimming took off 1 base at V and 1 base at J, with 14 bases between the two ends. The chain's CDR3 is CASSQVGGARAKNIQYF. The DNA for the CDR3 is TGCGCCAGCAGCCAAGTTGGGGGGGCGAGGGCCAAAAACATTCAGTACTTC.

The rearrangement uses TRBV27 and TRBJ1-1, with 9 nucleotides matching TRBD1. V shed 7 bases and J 6 bases; nucleotides not matched to a gene: 12. Germline loops: CDR1 MNHEY, CDR2 SMNVEV (reference sequence). The CDR3 loop spans 15 amino acids. CDR3 region: CASTPGQGLWSEAFF. CDR3 bases: TGTGCCAGCACTCCGGGACAGGGTTTATGGTCTGAAGCTTTCTTT.

V and J are TRBV12-5 and TRBJ1-2; TRBD1 matches 7 bases. CDR1 is LGHNT and CDR2 is FRNRAP in the germline V gene. Trimming cost V 0 bases and J 6 bases; bases outside gene matches: 4. The CDR3 is 14 residues long. This CDR3 reads CASGLVPGQHGYTF. CDR3 coding DNA: TGTGCTAGTGGTTTGGTACCGGGACAGCATGGCTACACCTTC.

V gene TRBV28 combines with J gene TRBJ1-5; maybe TRBD1 (6 bases). The V gene's germline CDR1 is MDHEN and CDR2 SYDVKM. The CDR3 sequence is 16 residues long. Deletions cut 6 bases from V and 9 bases from J, with 24 bases between. The CDR3 here is CASRPPGVGGLRPQHF. CDR3 nucleotides: TGTGCCAGCAGACCGCCGGGGGTGGGGGGGCTAAGGCCCCAGCATTTT.

This clone appeared once. The rearrangement uses TRBV27 and TRBJ2-5; TRBD1 is a possible D gene (7 bases). The CDR3 spans 14 residues. Per germline, CDR1 MNHEY and CDR2 SMNVEV (reference sequence). Between the trimmed V and J ends, which lost 5 bases and 5 bases, there was a span of 15 bases. CDR3 sequence: CASSPRDSGETQYF. The CDR3 region has the DNA TGTGCCAGCAGTCCCCGGGACAGCGGGGAGACCCAGTACTTC.

This rearrangement joins TRBV6-6 to TRBJ2-1, with a possible D match to TRBD1 (5 bases). CDR3 length: 13 residues. With 2 bases removed from V and 8 bases from J, the gap between germline ends came to 10 bases. Germline CDR1 reads MNHNY; CDR2 reads SVGAGI (reference sequence). The chain's CDR3 is CASSYLDNHEQFF. The CDR3 DNA is TGTGCCAGCAGTTACCTGGACAACCATGAGCAGTTCTTC.

The rearrangement joins TRBV29-1 to TRBJ2-7; D not resolved. CDR3 size: 12 residues. With 4 bases removed from V and 0 bases from J, the gap between germline ends came to 7 bases. Germline V gives CDR1 SQVTM, CDR2 ANQGSEA. This CDR3 is CSVGQYSYEQYF. CDR3 DNA: TGCAGCGTTGGCCAGTACTCCTACGAGCAGTACTTC.

V usage is TRBV7-2 and J usage is TRBJ2-7, with TRBD2 identical over 10 bases. Per the germline V gene, CDR1 is SGHTA and CDR2 is FQGNSA. The CDR3 has 16 residues. V gave up 5 bases and J gave up 1 base; unmatched junction bases: 8. In DNA form, the CDR3 reads TGTGCCAGCAGCATTACCGGGACTAGCGAATCCTACGAGCAGTACTTC. This encodes CASSITGTSESYEQYF.

This CDR3 reads CSATRGNEQFF. The CDR3 nucleotides read TGCAGTGCTACTCGCGGGAATGAGCAGTTCTTC. This chain links TRBV20-1 with TRBJ2-1; possible D gene TRBD2, 5 bases. Trimming removed 4 bases at V and 7 bases at J, with 8 bases between. Germline V gene lookup returns CDR1 DFQATT and CDR2 SNEGSKA (reference sequence). The CDR3 has 11 amino acids.

The chain couples TRBV7-5 to TRBJ2-3; the DNA was not used to check the table's D call, TRBD2. TRBV7-5 is a pseudogene segment. This CDR3 has 17 amino acids. CDR3 sequence reads: CVRSLRPTSGWQRDQGF. DNA of the CDR3: TGTGTCAGAAGCTTACGTCCGACCTCCGGGTGGCAGCGGGACCAGGGTTTT.

The chain couples TRBV30 to TRBJ1-1; 7 positions agree with TRBD1. This CDR3 is built from 13 residues. Germline trimming cut 5 bases from V and 9 bases from J; bases unmatched to any gene: 12. Germline loops: CDR1 GTSNPN, CDR2 SVGIG (reference sequence). For the CDR3, the DNA is TGTGCCTGGGGAACTCTAGGGGGCAACAAAGCTTTCTTT. This gives the protein CAWGTLGGNKAFF.

This clone appeared once. CDR3 in DNA: TGTGCCAGCAGCTTAAGTCTCGCGGGAGCTAAAGATACGCAGTATTTT. This encodes CASSLSLAGAKDTQYF. The chain recombines TRBV7-3 with TRBJ2-3; TRBD2 agrees at 7 bases. Germline V CDR1 and CDR2: SGHTA, FQGTGA. The CDR3 covers 16 residues. V gave up 1 base and J gave up 5 bases; unmatched junction bases: 9.

The chain has TRBV21-1 and TRBJ1-1. TRBV21-1 is labeled a pseudogene. This CDR3 spans 10 amino acids. The CDR3 sequence: CATSGTEAFF. In DNA form, the CDR3 reads TGTGCCACCTCGGGAACTGAAGCTTTCTTT.

In this sample, this clone turned up a few times. Other DNA sequences in the sample encode the same CDR3. The chain combines TRBV30 with TRBJ2-7; 9 bases are shared with TRBD2. This CDR3 spans 13 amino acids. Looked up from germline, CDR1 is GTSNPN and CDR2 is SVGIG (reference sequence). With 3 bases clipped from V and 2 bases from J, the junction kept 2 bases outside the gene matches. The CDR3 DNA follows: TGTGCCTGGAGCCTAGCGGGACCCTACGAGCAGTACTTC. Its translation is CAWSLAGPYEQYF.

The count of this clone is one. The genes are TRBV6-4 and TRBJ2-7, with TRBD1 matching over 9 bases. This CDR3 comprises 16 residues. After removal of 10 bases from V and 3 bases from J, the junction contained 16 bases not matched to a gene. Germline V gene sequence: CDR1 MRHNA, CDR2 SNTAGT. This chain's CDR3 is CATIRGGGDRDYEQYF. The CDR3 nucleotides are TGTGCCACCATAAGAGGGGGAGGGGACAGGGACTACGAGCAGTACTTC.

CDR3 protein: CASSVGQGSSYGYTF. The DNA of the CDR3 is TGTGCCAGCAGCGTGGGACAGGGTAGTTCCTATGGCTACACCTTC. The chain employs TRBV9 and TRBJ1-2, with TRBD1 identical over 9 bases. Germline V lookup: CDR1 SGDLS, CDR2 YYNGEE. Trimming removed 2 bases from V and 4 bases from J; junction bases left unmatched: 6. The CDR3 runs to 15 residues.